This TCR beta chain appears in the sequencing data of a study of CD8 T cells in ankylosing spondylitis. The study's findings and limits: Matched ankylosing spondylitis synovial fluid reportedly showed significant enrichment of disease-linked clones. Characteristic, it appeared, of ankylosing spondylitis blood was a TCR beta motif of about eight highly homologous variants.

This clonotype has just a few counts. Its specificity is unknown. As the method for making TCR beta libraries, quantitative 5'-RACE with molecular barcodes was used. TCRdb re-analysed the 5' RACE reads in MiXCR, keeping a single row per CDR3 protein. The sample records about 200,000 distinct CDR3 sequences, 13% being singletons. With 1 base removed from V and 5 bases from J, the gap between germline ends came to 20 bases. Germline loops: CDR1 SGHTA, CDR2 FQGNSA. This CDR3 region has 17 residues. This TCR was recovered from a male donor with ankylosing spondylitis or in good health (not recorded which). Sequences were obtained from blood, either unsorted or a sorted T cell fraction (not recorded which). The J gene is TRBJ2-5, the V gene TRBV7-2; tentatively, D is TRBD2 (6 bases). CDR3 coding DNA: TGTGCCAGCAGCTTAGGAGCGGGCGGGGCCCTCGGCGAGACCCAGTACTTC. It translates to CASSLGAGGALGETQYF.